The 12 T cell receptor beta chains reported below all come from one sample, sequenced in a study of cytomegalovirus exposure and HLA in healthy donors. PCR primers comprised 60 Vbeta and 13 Jbeta primers. The repertoire was sequenced with immunoSEQ multiplex PCR; TCRdb's copy has only in-frame clones and lacks some. The sample lists about 190,000 clones; around 85% were seen once. Sequenced material: PBMCs. Source of these receptors: a man between 18 and 29 years old in good health and CMV-seronegative.

The CDR3 loop reads CASSQDLGGPDTQYF. CDR3 bases: TGCGCCAGCAGCCAAGATCTCGGGGGGCCAGATACGCAGTATTTT. The V call is TRBV4-3, the J call TRBJ2-3; TRBD2 might be the D (7 bases). V lost 0 bases, J lost 4 bases, and 11 bases lay in between. The germline gives CDR1 LGHNA, CDR2 YSLEER. This CDR3 comprises 15 residues.

This chain links TRBV7-9 with TRBJ2-7, with 7 bases that match TRBD1. J gave up 3 bases and V 7 bases, and 6 bases lay outside the gene matches. The CDR3 is 13 amino acids. Germline assignment: CDR1 SEHNR and CDR2 FQNEAQ (reference sequence). The CDR3 DNA sequence: TGTGCCAGCAACCGGGACAGCCACTACGAGCAGTACTTC. Encoded protein: CASNRDSHYEQYF.

This chain connects TRBV2 to TRBJ1-6; D is unresolved. This CDR3 spans 14 amino acids. V was trimmed by 3 bases and J by 9 bases, leaving 12 bases between them. Germline V gives CDR1 SNHLY, CDR2 FYNNEI. The CDR3 DNA reads as TGTGCCAGCAGTGATCGAGGATCGAGTTCACCCCTCCACTTT. Its protein product is CASSDRGSSSPLHF.

This chain connects TRBV9 to TRBJ2-7, with 11 bases fitting TRBD2. The junction had 14 bases not matched to a gene; V was cut back by 6 bases and J by 3 bases. The CDR3 is made up of 17 amino acids. Germline V gene sequence: CDR1 SGDLS, CDR2 YYNGEE. The CDR3 nucleotides are TGTGCCAGCACCCCGTCAATTAGCGGGAGGGGCGACTACGAGCAGTACTTC. This gives the protein CASTPSISGRGDYEQYF. Supplemented by reference TRBV9 and TRBJ2-7, the full variable domain reads DSGVTQTPKHLITATGQRVTLRCSPRSGDLSVYWYQQSLDQGLQFLIQYYNGEERAKGNILERFSAQQFPDLHSELNLSSLELGDSALYFCASTPSISGRGDYEQYFGPGTRLTVT.

This sequence joins TRBV6-7 and TRBJ2-3; 12 bases are shared with TRBD2. TRBV6-7 is placed among ORFs of uncertain function. The CDR3 spans 19 residues. With 9 bases clipped from V and 0 bases from J, the junction kept 16 bases outside the gene matches. The CDR3 coding sequence is TGTGCCAGTAGGAGACTAGCGGGAGCTTTGTCGCCTAGCACAGATACGCAGTATTTT. Amino acid sequence: CASRRLAGALSPSTDTQYF.

The chain has TRBV7-8 and TRBJ2-2; 10 bases map to TRBD2. Germline CDR1 and CDR2: SGHVS and FQNEAQ. The CDR3 loop spans 17 amino acids. V gave up 1 base and J gave up 4 bases; unmatched junction bases: 6. In DNA form, the CDR3 reads TGTGCCAGCAGCTTAGAATTCCTAGCGGGAGTCACCGGGGAGCTGTTTTTT. Amino acid sequence: CASSLEFLAGVTGELFF.

A single count supports this clone. The chain joins TRBV11-2 to TRBJ2-5; the D gene is possibly TRBD1 (5 bases). Per germline, CDR1 SGHAT and CDR2 FQNNGV. Trimming stripped 2 bases from V and 5 bases from J, with 15 bases between. There are 15 residues in the CDR3. CDR3 amino acids: CASSLPGTSGETQYF. For the CDR3, the DNA is TGTGCCAGCAGCTTACCGGGCACCTCAGGGGAGACCCAGTACTTC.

The chain uses TRBV5-5 and TRBJ1-1; possible D gene TRBD1, 6 bases. CDR3 length equals 16 residues. The V gene lost 0 bases and the J gene lost 0 bases, with 12 bases spanning the gap. CDR1 and CDR2 from the germline V gene are SGHKS and YYEKEE (reference sequence). The DNA for the CDR3 is TGTGCCAGCAGCTTGGGGGGGAGACAGGTGAACACTGAAGCTTTCTTT. This codes for CASSLGGRQVNTEAFF.

This rearrangement joins TRBV19 to TRBJ1-2; D remains unclear. Trimming cost V 10 bases and J 0 bases, with 15 bases left between them. The CDR3 consists of 14 residues. Germline V gives CDR1 LNHDA, CDR2 SQIVND (reference sequence). The CDR3 reads CATRPLVANYGYTF. CDR3 DNA: TGTGCCACCCGTCCATTAGTAGCTAACTATGGCTACACCTTC.

The chain carries TRBV19 and TRBJ1-2; D is perhaps TRBD1 (6 bases). The germline V gene encodes CDR1 LNHDA and CDR2 SQIVND (reference sequence). The V and J ends lost 9 bases and 8 bases respectively, with 16 bases between them. The CDR3 has 12 residues. The CDR3 region has the DNA TGTGCCAGCAATACAGGGTCTAACGGCTACACCTTC. Its protein product is CASNTGSNGYTF.

Only a few counts were recorded for this clone. The chain uses TRBV2 and TRBJ2-7, with D hard to call. Germline V gene data show CDR1 as SNHLY and CDR2 as FYNNEI. With 2 bases removed from V and 4 bases from J, the gap between germline ends came to 15 bases. The CDR3 totals 15 residues. The CDR3 DNA follows: TGTGCCAGCAGTGAAAGTACGCGCGGTCCTTACGAGCAGTACTTC. Translated: CASSESTRGPYEQYF.

This clone was picked up one time. This chain joins TRBV7-9 and TRBJ2-7; TRBD2 matches 8 bases. With V trimmed by 2 bases and J by 4 bases, 10 bases remained unmatched. Germline V gene sequence: CDR1 SEHNR, CDR2 FQNEAQ (reference sequence). This CDR3 contains 16 residues. The CDR3 spells CASSLNSGTRPYEQYF. Written as DNA, the CDR3 is TGTGCCAGCAGCTTAAACTCCGGGACTAGACCTTACGAGCAGTACTTC.